This is a list of T cell receptor beta chains from one sample in a study of cytomegalovirus exposure and HLA in healthy donors. The protocol was immunoSEQ multiplex PCR, while the TCRdb copy is restricted to in-frame clones and leaves out a portion. The table records 70,000 to 95,000 clones, 80% of them present only once. Sequenced: PBMCs. The source is a male donor in good health and CMV-seronegative. CDR3s include the opening cysteine and the closing phenylalanine or tryptophan.

V	J	CDR3
TRBV2	TRBJ1-2	CASSEKGVYGYTF
TRBV5-1	TRBJ2-1	CASSFKRGTLTYNEQFF
TRBV7-9	TRBJ2-2	CASSLTGNTGELFF
TRBV9	TRBJ2-1	CASSVGGSGTYNEQFF
TRBV2	TRBJ1-4	CASSVPGAPNEKLFF
TRBV5-1	TRBJ2-7	CASSSGASGVSYEQYF
TRBV30	TRBJ1-1	CASNREGGNTEAFF
TRBV5-1	TRBJ2-7	CASSPTSGTIPHEQYF
TRBV28	TRBJ1-5	CASSPRTGSNQPQNF
TRBV4-1	TRBJ2-3	CASSRGTGVLSTDTQYF
TRBV6-1	TRBJ2-7	CASSELAGGLAGTRGYEQYF
TRBV5-4	TRBJ2-7	CASSLGASGNYEQYF
TRBV4-1	TRBJ1-1	CASSQVLGGGMNTEAFF